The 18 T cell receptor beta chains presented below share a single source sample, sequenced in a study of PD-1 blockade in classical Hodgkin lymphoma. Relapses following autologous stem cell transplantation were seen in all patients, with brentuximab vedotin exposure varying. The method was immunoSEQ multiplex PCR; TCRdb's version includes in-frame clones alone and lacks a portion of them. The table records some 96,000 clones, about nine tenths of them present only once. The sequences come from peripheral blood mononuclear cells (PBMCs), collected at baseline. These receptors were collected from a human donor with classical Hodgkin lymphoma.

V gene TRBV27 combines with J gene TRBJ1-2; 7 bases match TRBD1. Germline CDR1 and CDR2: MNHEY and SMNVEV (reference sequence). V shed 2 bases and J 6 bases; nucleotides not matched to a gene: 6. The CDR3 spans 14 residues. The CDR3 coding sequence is TGTGCCAGCAGTTTAAGACAGGGAGGGAATGGCTACACCTTC. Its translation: CASSLRQGGNGYTF.

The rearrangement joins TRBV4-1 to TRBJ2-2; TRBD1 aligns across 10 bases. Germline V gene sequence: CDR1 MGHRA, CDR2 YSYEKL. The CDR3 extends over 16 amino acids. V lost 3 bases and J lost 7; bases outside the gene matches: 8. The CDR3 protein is CASSHPRDRGHGELFF. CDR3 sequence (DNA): TGCGCCAGCAGCCACCCTCGGGACAGGGGACACGGGGAGCTGTTTTTT.

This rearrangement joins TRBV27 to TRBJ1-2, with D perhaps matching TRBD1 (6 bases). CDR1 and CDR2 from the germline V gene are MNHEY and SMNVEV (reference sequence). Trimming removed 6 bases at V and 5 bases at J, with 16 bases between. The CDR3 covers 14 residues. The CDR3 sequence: CASSQAWQGYGYTF. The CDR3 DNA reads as TGTGCCAGCAGCCAAGCATGGCAGGGGTATGGCTACACCTTC.

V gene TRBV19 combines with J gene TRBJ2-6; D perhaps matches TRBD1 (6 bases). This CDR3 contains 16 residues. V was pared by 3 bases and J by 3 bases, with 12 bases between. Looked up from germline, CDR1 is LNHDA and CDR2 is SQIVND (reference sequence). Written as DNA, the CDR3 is TGTGCCAGTAGTATCCCATGGGACATTGGGGCCAACGTCCTGACTTTC. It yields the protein CASSIPWDIGANVLTF.

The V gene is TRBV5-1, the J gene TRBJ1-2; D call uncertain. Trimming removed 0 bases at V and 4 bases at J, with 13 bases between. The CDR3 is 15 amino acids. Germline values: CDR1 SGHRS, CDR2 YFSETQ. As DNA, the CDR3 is TGCGCCAGCAGCTTGGGAGGCGTTCGGGGCTATGGCTACACCTTC. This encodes CASSLGGVRGYGYTF.

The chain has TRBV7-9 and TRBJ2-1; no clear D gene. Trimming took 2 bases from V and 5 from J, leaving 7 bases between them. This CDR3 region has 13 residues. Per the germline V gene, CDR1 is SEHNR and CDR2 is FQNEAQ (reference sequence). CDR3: CASSLFSDNEQFF. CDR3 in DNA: TGTGCCAGCAGCTTATTTTCGGACAATGAGCAGTTCTTC. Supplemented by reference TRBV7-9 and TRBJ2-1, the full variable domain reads DTGVSQNPRHKITKRGQNVTFRCDPISEHNRLYWYRQTLGQGPEFLTYFQNEAQLEKSRLLSDRFSAERPKGSFSTLEIQRTEQGDSAMYLCASSLFSDNEQFFGPGTRLTVL.

The CDR3 region has the DNA TGTGCCAGCAGTCCCGCGCGGTTCTACGAGCAGTACTTC. It yields the protein CASSPARFYEQYF. The rearrangement joins TRBV6-5 to TRBJ2-7; D gene unclear. Germline V gene data show CDR1 as MNHEY and CDR2 as SVGAGI. The V and J ends lost 5 bases and 3 bases respectively, with 11 bases between them. The CDR3 spans 13 residues.

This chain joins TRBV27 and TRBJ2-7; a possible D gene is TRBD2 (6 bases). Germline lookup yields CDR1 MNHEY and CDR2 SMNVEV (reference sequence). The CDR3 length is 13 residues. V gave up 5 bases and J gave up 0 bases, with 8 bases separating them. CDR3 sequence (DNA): TGTGCCAGCAGTCCCGGGAGCTCCTACGAGCAGTACTTC. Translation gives CASSPGSSYEQYF.

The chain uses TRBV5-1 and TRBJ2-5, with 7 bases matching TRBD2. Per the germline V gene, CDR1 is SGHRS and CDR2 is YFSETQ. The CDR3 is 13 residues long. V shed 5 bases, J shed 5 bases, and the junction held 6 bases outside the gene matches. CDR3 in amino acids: CASSELGGETQYF. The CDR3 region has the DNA TGCGCCAGCAGTGAACTGGGGGGGGAGACCCAGTACTTC.

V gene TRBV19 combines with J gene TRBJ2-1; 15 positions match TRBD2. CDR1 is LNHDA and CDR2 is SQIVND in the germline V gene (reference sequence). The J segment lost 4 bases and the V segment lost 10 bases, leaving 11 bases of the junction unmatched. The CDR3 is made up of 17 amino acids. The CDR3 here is CATKGTSGRLIYNEQFF. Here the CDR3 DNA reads TGTGCCACCAAAGGGACTAGCGGGAGGCTGATATACAATGAGCAGTTCTTC.

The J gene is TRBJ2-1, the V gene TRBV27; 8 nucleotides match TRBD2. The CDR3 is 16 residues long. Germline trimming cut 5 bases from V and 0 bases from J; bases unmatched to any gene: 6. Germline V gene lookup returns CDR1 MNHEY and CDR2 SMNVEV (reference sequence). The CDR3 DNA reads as TGTGCCAGCAGTGTCCTAGCGGGCAGCTCCTACAATGAGCAGTTCTTC. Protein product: CASSVLAGSSYNEQFF.

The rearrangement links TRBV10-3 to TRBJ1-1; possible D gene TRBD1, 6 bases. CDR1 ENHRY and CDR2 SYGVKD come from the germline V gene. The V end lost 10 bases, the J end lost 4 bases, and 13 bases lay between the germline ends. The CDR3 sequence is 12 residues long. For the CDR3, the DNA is TGTGCCAGCGGTGGGACAACCACTGAAGCTTTCTTT. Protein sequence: CASGGTTTEAFF.

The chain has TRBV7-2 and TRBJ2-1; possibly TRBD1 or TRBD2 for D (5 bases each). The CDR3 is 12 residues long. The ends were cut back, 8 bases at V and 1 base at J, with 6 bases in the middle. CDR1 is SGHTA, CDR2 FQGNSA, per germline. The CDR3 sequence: CASGGSYNEQFF. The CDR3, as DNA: TGTGCCAGCGGGGGTTCCTACAATGAGCAGTTCTTC.

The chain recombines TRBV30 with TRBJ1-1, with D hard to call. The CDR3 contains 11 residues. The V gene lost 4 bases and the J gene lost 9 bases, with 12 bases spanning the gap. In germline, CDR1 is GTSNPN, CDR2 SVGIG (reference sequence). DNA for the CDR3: TGTGCCTGGAAAAAATCCCGTCAAGCTTTCTTT. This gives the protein CAWKKSRQAFF.

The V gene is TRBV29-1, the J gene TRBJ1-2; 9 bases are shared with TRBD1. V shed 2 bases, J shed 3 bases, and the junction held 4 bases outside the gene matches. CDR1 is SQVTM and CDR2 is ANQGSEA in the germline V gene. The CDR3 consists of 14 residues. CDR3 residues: CSVEWTGEDYGYTF. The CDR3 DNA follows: TGCAGCGTTGAATGGACAGGGGAGGACTATGGCTACACCTTC.

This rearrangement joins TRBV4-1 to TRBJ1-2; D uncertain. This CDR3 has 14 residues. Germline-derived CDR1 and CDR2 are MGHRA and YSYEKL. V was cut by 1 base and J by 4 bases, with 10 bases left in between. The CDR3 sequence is CASSQAVGSYGYTF. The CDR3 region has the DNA TGCGCCAGCAGCCAAGCGGTCGGCAGCTATGGCTACACCTTC.

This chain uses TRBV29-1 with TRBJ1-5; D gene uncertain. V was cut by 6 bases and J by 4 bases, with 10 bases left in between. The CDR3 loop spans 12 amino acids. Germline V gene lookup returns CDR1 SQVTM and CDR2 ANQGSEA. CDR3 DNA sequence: TGCAGCGTCCAAAGCCGAAATCAGCCCCAGCATTTT. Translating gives CSVQSRNQPQHF.

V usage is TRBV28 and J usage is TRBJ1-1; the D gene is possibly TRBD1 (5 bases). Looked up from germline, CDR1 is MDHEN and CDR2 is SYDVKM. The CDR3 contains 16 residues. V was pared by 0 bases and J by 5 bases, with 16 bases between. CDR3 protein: CASSLWGTGLGTEAFF. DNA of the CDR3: TGTGCCAGCAGTTTATGGGGGACGGGCCTCGGGACTGAAGCTTTCTTT.